One and the same sample provided the 5 T cell receptor beta chains below, sequenced in a study of identical twins. TCRdb called the 5' RACE reads again in MiXCR, with one record for every CDR3 protein. The sample records 1.5 million to 2 million distinct CDR3 sequences, about 32% being singletons. Sequencing used cord blood. The receptor source for this set is a newborn girl in good health.

The rearrangement links TRBV4-1 to TRBJ2-7, with a weak D call TRBD1 (5 bases). Germline V gene sequence: CDR1 MGHRA, CDR2 YSYEKL. The CDR3 contains 17 residues. The V gene lost 4 bases and the J gene lost 0 bases, with 19 bases spanning the gap. The CDR3 DNA is TGCGCCAGCAGCCGAGCAAGGGGTGGCAGAAACTCCTACGAGCAGTACTTC. This sequence encodes CASSRARGGRNSYEQYF.

This clonotype was picked up a small number of times. The gene calls are TRBV20-1 and TRBJ2-5; D might be TRBD2 (6 bases). V was shortened by 3 bases and J by 1 base, with 18 bases between the two germline ends. This CDR3 is built from 16 residues. Per the germline V gene, CDR1 is DFQATT and CDR2 is SNEGSKA (reference sequence). CDR3 nucleotides: TGCAGTGCTAGGGGGGGACCCCTTGGGGCCCAAGAGACCCAGTACTTC. Translation: CSARGGPLGAQETQYF.

The genes are TRBV28 and TRBJ2-3, with a possible D match to TRBD2 (5 bases). This CDR3 region has 16 residues. CDR1 and CDR2 (germline): MDHEN, SYDVKM. The V gene lost 6 bases and the J gene lost 2 bases, with 18 bases spanning the gap. The CDR3 region is CASRVPVAGYTDTQYF. The CDR3, as DNA: TGTGCCAGCAGGGTCCCCGTTGCGGGCTACACAGATACGCAGTATTTT.

This clonotype was counted only a few times. The chain links TRBV2 to TRBJ2-5; TRBD1 matches at 8 bases. The assigned J gene may be wrong: the sequence end matches TRBJ2-7 better. The CDR3 has 13 residues. CDR1 and CDR2 from the germline V gene are SNHLY and FYNNEI. The CDR3 sequence: CASARGLEYEQYF. For the CDR3, the DNA is TGTGCCAGCGCCAGGGGGCTCGAGTACGAGCAGTACTTC.

This chain uses TRBV6-1 with TRBJ1-5; D is ambiguous. CDR3 size: 16 residues. Trimming stripped 1 base from V and 0 bases from J, with 10 bases between. Germline V lookup: CDR1 MNHNS, CDR2 SASEGT. The CDR3 spells CASSEVGALSNQPQHF. The CDR3 bases are TGTGCCAGCAGTGAAGTGGGTGCCCTTAGCAATCAGCCCCAGCATTTT.